What follows describes a single T cell receptor (beta chain). Its antigen is as yet unknown. Donors sampled were nominally healthy, though unrecorded immune exposures were likely. These data originate in a study of cytomegalovirus exposure and HLA in healthy donors. General study results and limits: Later analysis demonstrated an association between a missense DCLRE1C variant and TCR beta V- and J-gene trimming.

The CDR3 spans 14 residues. The J segment lost 0 bases and the V segment lost 7 bases, leaving 4 bases of the junction unmatched. Germline CDR1 SNHLY, CDR2 FYNNEI. The PCR used 60 Vbeta and 13 Jbeta primers. Method: immunoSEQ multiplex PCR; TCRdb's copy keeps in-frame clones and lacks some. The sample lists roughly 120,000 clones, around 68% occurring once. The V call is TRBV2, the J call TRBJ1-2; 8 bases match TRBD1. Source material: PBMCs. The receptor's source is a woman in her forties in good health and CMV-seropositive. The CDR3 reads CASNLQGANYGYTF. In nucleotides, the CDR3 is TGTGCCAGCAACCTACAGGGGGCTAACTATGGCTACACCTTC.